This TCR beta chain came from a study of blood T cell repertoires in COVID-19. For the study at large: Sites across the United States, Italy and Spain contributed samples from acute and convalescent COVID-19.

V was cut by 5 bases and J by 7 bases, with 20 bases left in between. Germline CDR1 is SGHVS and CDR2 is FQNEAQ. This CDR3 is built from 15 residues. As originally analysed: Amplified reference gene primers provided the basis for estimating nucleated cell counts. Clones were sequenced by immunoSEQ multiplex PCR, and TCRdb holds only the in-frame ones, with some missing. The D gene and trimming were derived from the DNA, and the V and J assignments and clone size from that table. The data hold around 50,000 clones, with approximately 81% observed a single time. This clone appeared a single time. Sample: peripheral blood. The J gene is TRBJ1-1, the V gene TRBV7-8, with D possibly being TRBD1 (5 bases). This TCR derives from a man in his forties or fifties with active COVID-19. CDR3 bases: TGTGCCAGCAGCCCCGGACACAGTTTAAGCTTTGAAGCTTTCTTT. This translates into CASSPGHSLSFEAFF. Combining the CDR3 with reference TRBV7-8 and TRBJ1-1 gives the whole variable domain GAGVSQSPRYKVAKRGQDVALRCDPISGHVSLFWYQQALGQGPEFLTYFQNEAQLDKSGLPSDRFFAERPEGSVSTLKIQRTQQEDSAVYLCASSPGHSLSFEAFFGQGTRLTVV.